A selection of T cell receptor beta chains follows, all from one sample in a study of shared clonotypes between healthy human individuals. Clones were sequenced by immunoSEQ multiplex PCR, and TCRdb holds only the in-frame ones, with some missing. The table records approximately 1,000,000 clones, 70% to 80% of them present only once. Sequenced: memory CD4+ T cells from PBMCs. These receptors were collected from a young man in good health. Some clones in this sample may be carry-over from other donors' samples. Each CDR3 is given with its conserved first and last residue. The order of the fields is J gene, V gene, CDR3 protein.

>TRBJ2-2|TRBV6-5
CASSSLNGRSAGELFF
>TRBJ2-2|TRBV10-3
CAIRVSGGTGELFF
>TRBJ1-1|TRBV2
CASYNGWDAEAFF
>TRBJ2-5|TRBV11-3
CASSSSGGRETQYF
>TRBJ1-5|TRBV7-8
CASSLTQGGNQPQHF
>TRBJ2-2|TRBV7-2
CASSFTGGRTPGELFF
>TRBJ2-3|TRBV9
CASSDVRGSSTDTQYF
>TRBJ1-1|TRBV6-1
CASTGWVPKAFF
>TRBJ2-7|TRBV9
CASSVGGTASSYEQYF
>TRBJ1-4|TRBV4-1
CASSRAQEKLFF
>TRBJ2-7|TRBV5-1
CASSSTGTGTHEQYF
>TRBJ2-1|TRBV5-4
CASSLGGLQGEQFF
>TRBJ2-2|TRBV15
CATSRDTLTHTGELFF
>TRBJ2-3|TRBV7-2
CASSLAIGLAGADTQYF
>TRBJ1-2|TRBV6-1
CASSEARGNYGYTF
>TRBJ1-1|TRBV9
CASSVVGQVNTEAFF
>TRBJ2-1|TRBV4-3
CASSQDLGGSEQFF
>TRBJ2-7|TRBV9
CASSEGTGWREQYF
>TRBJ2-1|TRBV5-1
CASSLEAGTYNEQFF
>TRBJ1-2|TRBV19
CASSIGRQNYGYTF
>TRBJ2-7|TRBV28
CASSSPGQILYEQYF
>TRBJ2-5|TRBV11-2
CASSSTGQKETQYF
>TRBJ1-5|TRBV10-3
CAISESGQPNQPQHF
>TRBJ2-1|TRBV18
CASSRAGTGENEQFF
>TRBJ2-7|TRBV5-1
CASSGRGLAGAHIYEQYF
>TRBJ2-3|TRBV2
CARERPGTDTQYF
>TRBJ1-2|TRBV28
CASSLTVNYGYTF
>TRBJ1-2|TRBV20-1
CSASRSPGYTF
>TRBJ2-5|TRBV23-1
CASSQLGQETQYF
>TRBJ2-1|TRBV7-3
CASSPSLAGRNEQFF
>TRBJ2-7|TRBV20-1
CSALRAYEQYF
>TRBJ2-2|TRBV15
CATSRAERDIGELFF
>TRBJ2-7|TRBV2
CASSEAGLRGEQYF
>TRBJ2-7|TRBV7-3
CASSARGGAIGEQYF
>TRBJ2-7|TRBV11-3
CASSPRPGIWNEQYF
>TRBJ2-1|TRBV18
CASSPPTKYNEQFF
>TRBJ1-4|TRBV15
CATSRFLGASNEKLFF
>TRBJ2-3|TRBV5-1
CASSITDFRGTDTQYF
>TRBJ2-3|TRBV5-1
CASSLVGTSEDTQYF
>TRBJ2-3|TRBV2
CASSLAGASTDTQYF
>TRBJ1-2|TRBV5-8
CASSLGYGYTF
>TRBJ2-3|TRBV12-1
CASSFGKQPQTDTQYF
>TRBJ2-1|TRBV5-1
CASSTGLAAYNEQFF
>TRBJ1-2|TRBV28
CASITPLLGYTF
>TRBJ2-5|TRBV5-1
CASSSGGVVVQETQYF
>TRBJ1-1|TRBV30
CAWRRQGMNTEAFF